One and the same sample provided the 19 T cell receptor beta chains below, sequenced in a study of Graves' ophthalmopathy and Graves' hyperthyroidism. Investigators amplified TCR beta CDR3 regions from RNA transcripts. RT-PCR in the first round used HTBI primers; a second-round multiplex PCR followed. Each CDR3 protein gets one entry after TCRdb re-called the multiplex PCR reads with MiXCR. The profile shows some 1.1 million distinct CDR3 sequences, less than 45% of them singletons. Material: peripheral blood or thyroid tissue (not recorded which). The receptor source for this set is an adult man with Graves' hyperthyroidism.

This clonotype appeared many times. The rearrangement links TRBV4-1 to TRBJ1-1, with 9 bases that match TRBD1. The CDR3 spans 16 residues. The germline V gene encodes CDR1 MGHRA and CDR2 YSYEKL. V shed 3 bases, J shed 4 bases, and the junction held 9 bases outside the gene matches. CDR3 protein: CASSQDYRGPGTEAFF. The CDR3 coding sequence is TGCGCCAGCAGCCAGGATTACAGGGGGCCGGGCACTGAAGCTTTCTTT.

The chain employs TRBV7-2 and TRBJ2-7; 8 bases line up with TRBD1. The length of the CDR3 is 14 residues. The germline V gene encodes CDR1 SGHTA and CDR2 FQGNSA. The trim removed 8 bases at V and 4 bases at J, leaving 10 bases unmatched. CDR3 in amino acids: CASGAAGGAYEQYF. The CDR3, as DNA: TGTGCCAGCGGCGCGGCAGGGGGCGCGTACGAGCAGTACTTC.

The chain employs TRBV24-1 and TRBJ2-2; 7 bases fit TRBD1. V dropped 6 bases and J dropped 1; count of bases not matched to a gene: 4. The germline V gene has CDR1 KGHDR and CDR2 SFDVKD. This CDR3 region has 15 residues. The CDR3 is CATSQTGLNTGELFF. The CDR3 DNA is TGTGCCACCAGTCAGACAGGGCTGAACACCGGGGAGCTGTTTTTT.

To note about this clonotype: A much larger clonotype is one base distant, so this may be a read error. This chain links TRBV11-2 with TRBJ2-5; 12 bases are a match to TRBD2. This CDR3 region has 15 residues. V trimming: 5 bases; J trimming: 5 bases; junction bases outside the gene matches: 6. The germline V gene encodes CDR1 SGHAT and CDR2 FQNNGV. The CDR3, as DNA: TGTGCCAGCAGCCGACTAGCGGGGGACTGGGAGACCCAGTACTTC. Translated, it gives CASSRLAGDWETQYF.

This clonotype was found many times. V gene TRBV20-1 combines with J gene TRBJ1-5, with TRBD1 identical over 8 bases. There are 16 residues in the CDR3. Per the germline V gene, CDR1 is DFQATT and CDR2 is SNEGSKA (reference sequence). V shed 5 bases and J 3 bases; nucleotides not matched to a gene: 12. The CDR3 protein is CSASGQGSNINQPQHF. CDR3 in DNA: TGCAGTGCTTCCGGACAGGGCTCTAATATCAATCAGCCCCAGCATTTT.

The chain employs TRBV12-3 or TRBV12-4 and TRBJ1-1; D call uncertain. CDR3 size: 13 residues. V was clipped by 6 bases and J by 4 bases, with 12 bases between them. In DNA form, the CDR3 reads TGTGCCAGCAGGACCAGCTCGGGCACTGAAGCTTTCTTT. Its protein is CASRTSSGTEAFF.

This clonotype was seen ten or more times. The chain carries TRBV7-9 and TRBJ1-4; maybe TRBD1 (5 bases). Germline V gene lookup returns CDR1 SEHNR and CDR2 FQNEAQ (reference sequence). The CDR3 runs 14 residues. V lost 4 bases, J lost 3 bases, and 9 bases lay in between. The CDR3 sequence is CASSSGTANEKLFF. The DNA for the CDR3 is TGTGCCAGCAGCTCCGGGACCGCTAATGAAAAACTGTTTTTT. The full variable domain, its missing parts supplied by reference TRBV7-9 and TRBJ1-4, is DTGVSQNPRHKITKRGQNVTFRCDPISEHNRLYWYRQTLGQGPEFLTYFQNEAQLEKSRLLSDRFSAERPKGSFSTLEIQRTEQGDSAMYLCASSSGTANEKLFFGSGTQLSVL.

V gene TRBV11-3 combines with J gene TRBJ2-7; 10 bases are shared with TRBD1. The V and J ends lost 7 bases and 1 base, in that order; junction bases with no gene match: 16. Germline V gene sequence: CDR1 SGHNT, CDR2 YENEEA. This CDR3 has 18 amino acids. CDR3 sequence reads: CASTFVSIWDRGSYEQYF. CDR3 in DNA: TGTGCCAGCACCTTCGTGTCAATATGGGACAGGGGTTCCTACGAGCAGTACTTC.

There are many counts of this clonotype. The chain joins TRBV7-9 to TRBJ2-7; no firm D call. This CDR3 has 14 residues. The V gene's germline CDR1 is SEHNR and CDR2 FQNEAQ (reference sequence). Between the trimmed V and J ends, which lost 7 bases and 7 bases, there was a span of 20 bases. CDR3 sequence reads: CASTSGRVLREQYF. The CDR3 DNA is TGTGCCAGCACCAGTGGACGGGTGCTACGAGAGCAGTACTTC.

CDR3 in DNA: TGTGCCAGCAGTTTAACGAAGGGGCCCTATGGCTACACCTTC. This translates into CASSLTKGPYGYTF. The chain uses TRBV27 and TRBJ1-2, with a possible D match to TRBD1 (5 bases). This CDR3 is built from 14 residues. V was clipped by 2 bases and J by 4 bases, with 11 bases between them. CDR1 and CDR2 (germline): MNHEY, SMNVEV (reference sequence).

On this clonotype: A junction boundary mismatches the germline segment, possibly from a read error. The V and J genes are TRBV10-3 and TRBJ1-2, with TRBD1 as a possible D gene (5 bases). Germline lookup yields CDR1 ENHRY and CDR2 SYGVKD. There are 15 residues in the CDR3. CDR3 residues: CAVSESAGQEVGHTF. CDR3 DNA sequence: TGTGCCGTCAGTGAGTCTGCGGGGCAGGAGGTTGGCCACACCTTC.

This clonotype was seen only a few times. The V gene is TRBV4-1, the J gene TRBJ2-6; 9 positions agree with TRBD1. CDR1 MGHRA and CDR2 YSYEKL come from the germline V gene. The CDR3 extends over 19 amino acids. The ends lost 2 bases at V and 1 base at J; junction bases unmatched: 9. The CDR3 protein is CASSQWEGTGLSGANVLTF. CDR3 in DNA: TGCGCCAGCAGCCAATGGGAAGGGACAGGGCTATCTGGGGCCAACGTCCTGACTTTC.

The J gene is TRBJ1-6, the V gene TRBV7-2; D not resolved. Germline CDR1 SGHTA, CDR2 FQGNSA. The CDR3 runs to 11 residues. Between the trimmed V and J ends, which lost 1 base and 11 bases, there was a span of 3 bases. The CDR3 DNA follows: TGTGCCAGCAGCTTAGGGGCACCCCTCCACTTT. This gives the protein CASSLGAPLHF. Full variable domain (outside the CDR3, taken from reference TRBV7-2 and TRBJ1-6): GAGVSQSPSNKVTEKGKDVELRCDPISGHTALYWYRQSLGQGLEFLIYFQGNSAPDKSGLPSDRFSAERTGGSVSTLTIQRTQQEDSAVYLCASSLGAPLHFGNGTRLTVT.

A note on this clonotype: Relative to the germline gene, one junction end is altered; a read error may explain this. CDR3 residues: CAGRSVTSWDEQYF. The CDR3, as DNA: TGCGCCGGCAGAAGCGTAACTAGCTGGGACGAGCAATACTTC. J is TRBJ2-7 and V is TRBV10-2; tentative D call: TRBD2 (6 bases). Germline V gene lookup returns CDR1 WSHSY and CDR2 SAAADI. The CDR3 has 14 amino acids.

The rearrangement uses TRBV7-9 and TRBJ2-2, with a weak D call TRBD2 (5 bases). The V and J ends lost 6 bases and 2 bases respectively, with 13 bases between them. The CDR3 length is 15 residues. Germline V gene lookup returns CDR1 SEHNR and CDR2 FQNEAQ (reference sequence). The CDR3, as DNA: TGTGCCAGCAGAAGTGAGGGTGCCAACACCGGGGAGCTGTTTTTT. Residues: CASRSEGANTGELFF.

This clonotype was observed many times. The DNA for the CDR3 is TGCGCCAGCAGCCCCTGGGCAGACGGAACCTATGGCTACACCTTC. It translates to CASSPWADGTYGYTF. The chain is built from TRBV5-1 and TRBJ1-2, with no clear D. The CDR3 extends over 15 amino acids. The germline V gene encodes CDR1 SGHRS and CDR2 YFSETQ. The ends were cut back, 4 bases at V and 4 bases at J, with 17 bases in the middle. The entire variable domain, with the rest obtained from reference TRBV5-1 and TRBJ1-2, is as follows: KAGVTQTPRYLIKTRGQQVTLSCSPISGHRSVSWYQQTPGQGLQFLFEYFSETQRNKGNFPGRFSGRQFSNSRSEMNVSTLELGDSALYLCASSPWADGTYGYTFGSGTRLTVV.

V is TRBV7-6 and J is TRBJ2-5; TRBD1 agrees at 12 bases. The CDR3 is made up of 18 amino acids. From germline, CDR1 is SGHVS and CDR2 FNYEAQ. V lost 1 base to trimming and J lost 2 bases; unmatched junction nucleotides: 8. The CDR3 spells CASSLDHGTGGRQETQYF. The CDR3 DNA reads TGTGCCAGCAGCTTAGATCATGGGACAGGGGGCCGACAAGAGACCCAGTACTTC.

In its sample, this clonotype was seen many times. The chain employs TRBV7-2 and TRBJ2-2, with D unresolved. V shed 1 base and J shed 3 bases, with 6 bases lying between them. Germline-derived CDR1 and CDR2 are SGHTA and FQGNSA. The CDR3 extends over 14 amino acids. In nucleotides, the CDR3 is TGTGCCAGCAGCTTAGGCGGCTACACCGGGGAGCTGTTTTTT. It is translated as CASSLGGYTGELFF.

This clonotype was recorded many times. The gene calls are TRBV4-1 and TRBJ1-2; TRBD1 might be the D (5 bases). V lost 0 bases, J lost 7 bases, and 9 bases lay in between. Germline assignment: CDR1 MGHRA and CDR2 YSYEKL. The CDR3 has 13 residues. CDR3 in amino acids: CASSQDRARGYTF. The CDR3 nucleotides are TGCGCCAGCAGCCAAGACAGGGCCCGTGGCTACACCTTC.